A single sample gave rise to the 26 T cell receptor beta chains below, sequenced in a study of breast tumors, draining lymph nodes, adjacent tissues. Breast cancer patients provided tissue from their axillary draining lymph nodes. Each CDR3 protein gets one entry after TCRdb re-called the multiplex PCR reads with MiXCR. Of approximately 170,000 distinct CDR3 sequences listed, 30% to 35% are singletons. Sequencing used axillary lymph node tissue. The receptor source for this set is a female donor with breast cancer. Some clones in this sample may be carry-over from other donors' samples.

The table lists this clonotype with a count of one. A single base separates this from a much larger clone, so it may be a read error. The CDR3 protein is CASSTPSDGQFF. The CDR3 DNA is TGTGCCAGCAGTACTCCATCTGACGGGCAGTTCTTC. The chain joins TRBV6-5 to TRBJ2-1; no definite D call. Trimming took off 5 bases at V and 12 bases at J, with 14 bases between the two ends. The CDR3 spans 12 residues. The germline CDR1 and CDR2 sequences are MNHEY and SVGAGI.

CDR3 nucleotide sequence: TGTGCCAGCAGCCCCGTGGCGGGGGCTAGCGGGAGCAGAAAGACCCAGTACTTC. It is translated as CASSPVAGASGSRKTQYF. V usage is TRBV7-9 and J usage is TRBJ2-5, with 10 nucleotides matching TRBD2. The CDR3 is 18 residues long. Trimming removed 5 bases from V and 6 bases from J; junction bases left unmatched: 18. Germline CDR1 is SEHNR and CDR2 is FQNEAQ (reference sequence).

This clonotype was observed at least ten times. The gene calls are TRBV12-3 or TRBV12-4 and TRBJ2-1; the match to TRBD2 covers 8 bases. V lost 3 bases to trimming and J lost 3 bases; unmatched junction nucleotides: 4. The CDR3 loop spans 15 amino acids. The CDR3 sequence: CASSFRLAGYNEQFF. In DNA, the CDR3 is TGTGCCAGCAGTTTTAGGCTAGCGGGCTACAATGAGCAGTTCTTC.

This clonotype was seen repeatedly, ten times or more. This chain connects TRBV9 to TRBJ2-5; 16 nucleotides align to TRBD2. The CDR3 has 18 amino acids. The junction had 8 bases not matched to a gene; V was cut back by 3 bases and J by 3 bases. The V gene's germline CDR1 is SGDLS and CDR2 YYNGEE. CDR3 sequence reads: CASSAGTSGGAYKETQYF. In nucleotides, the CDR3 is TGTGCCAGCAGCGCCGGGACTAGCGGGGGGGCGTATAAAGAGACCCAGTACTTC.

The rearrangement uses TRBV19 and TRBJ2-1, with 9 bases lining up with TRBD2. The CDR3 has 13 residues. With 10 bases clipped from V and 7 bases from J, the junction kept 8 bases outside the gene matches. Germline assignment: CDR1 LNHDA and CDR2 SQIVND (reference sequence). This chain's CDR3 is CATSRAGGNEQFF. DNA for the CDR3: TGTGCCACCTCCCGAGCGGGAGGAAATGAGCAGTTCTTC.

To note about this clonotype: A much larger clone differs from this one at a single base, so this may be a read error. CDR3 sequence reads: CSAIGTSGTPEQFF. The CDR3 coding sequence is TGCAGTGCAATCGGGACTAGCGGGACCCCTGAGCAGTTCTTC. The rearrangement uses TRBV20-1 and TRBJ2-1; 13 bases line up with TRBD2. V gave up 6 bases and J gave up 9 bases; unmatched junction bases: 8. Per the germline V gene, CDR1 is DFQATT and CDR2 is SNEGSKA (reference sequence). The CDR3 contains 14 residues.

There are many counts of this clonotype. The V gene is TRBV20-1, the J gene TRBJ2-5, with unresolved D. Germline V lookup: CDR1 DFQATT, CDR2 SNEGSKA (reference sequence). The CDR3 length is 15 residues. V was shortened by 0 bases and J by 2 bases, with 13 bases between the two germline ends. The CDR3 DNA follows: TGCAGTGCTAGAGATATCCGCACAGTTCAAGAGACCCAGTACTTC. Translation: CSARDIRTVQETQYF.

This clonotype was recorded many times. The CDR3 sequence: CSASTSGGAPYEQYF. As DNA, the CDR3 is TGCAGTGCTAGCACCAGCGGGGGGGCCCCCTACGAGCAGTACTTC. The chain has TRBV20-1 and TRBJ2-7; 10 bases map to TRBD2. Germline V lookup: CDR1 DFQATT, CDR2 SNEGSKA (reference sequence). The CDR3 is 15 residues long. J was trimmed by 2 bases and V by 3 bases; bases with no gene match: 7.

There are many counts of this clonotype. The chain recombines TRBV19 with TRBJ2-1, with TRBD2 matching over 9 bases. This CDR3 region has 13 residues. From germline, CDR1 is LNHDA and CDR2 SQIVND (reference sequence). V lost 4 bases, J lost 10 bases, and 5 bases stayed unmatched. In DNA form, the CDR3 reads TGTGCCAGTAGTAGGACTAGCGCTTTGGAGCAGTTCTTC. Amino acid sequence: CASSRTSALEQFF.

As concerns this clonotype: This may come from a read error, since a much larger clone is one base off. The chain recombines TRBV6-6 with TRBJ2-2; D uncertain. CDR1 and CDR2 from the germline V gene are MNHNY and SVGAGI (reference sequence). The CDR3 has 11 amino acids. V was pared by 10 bases and J by 6 bases, with 9 bases between. The CDR3 DNA is TGTGCCATCAAGCACCCCGGGGAGCTGTTTTTT. This translates into CAIKHPGELFF.

About this clonotype itself: At one end the junction does not follow the germline gene, possibly because of a read error. The rearrangement links TRBV7-9 to TRBJ1-2; D not certain. CDR1 SEHNR and CDR2 FQNEAQ come from the germline V gene (reference sequence). The CDR3 loop spans 15 amino acids. In nucleotides, the CDR3 is TGTGCCAGCAGCTTAGTGTCAGCTACTAACTATGGCTACCCCTTC. Protein sequence: CASSLVSATNYGYPF.

Points on this clonotype: This CDR3 fails to terminate in the conserved phenylalanine or tryptophan, so it likely reflects a read error. This chain links TRBV7-3 with TRBJ2-5, with D hard to call. Germline V CDR1 and CDR2: SGHTA, FQGTGA. Trimming left V 1 base short and J 4 bases short, with 7 bases between. This CDR3 has 13 amino acids. The CDR3 loop is CASSLIVRETQYL. As DNA, the CDR3 is TGTGCCAGCAGCTTAATCGTTCGAGAGACCCAGTACCTC.

This clonotype was observed at least ten times. The chain has TRBV19 and TRBJ2-7; 8 nucleotides agree with TRBD2. CDR1 LNHDA and CDR2 SQIVND come from the germline V gene (reference sequence). This CDR3 has 15 residues. Trimming took 3 bases from V and 2 from J; bases not matched to a gene: 6. CDR3 sequence (DNA): TGTGCCAGTAGTATGTTTAGCGGGGCGCCCTACGAGCAGTACTTC. As protein: CASSMFSGAPYEQYF.

This clonotype was counted at least ten times. CDR3 bases: TGTGCCACCAGTGGAGGGGGTAGTGGCTACACCTTC. Its translation: CATSGGGSGYTF. V and J are TRBV24-1 and TRBJ1-2, with D perhaps matching TRBD1 (6 bases). Germline V CDR1 and CDR2: KGHDR, SFDVKD. The CDR3 contains 12 residues. V was trimmed by 5 bases and J by 7 bases, leaving 10 bases between them.

To note about this clonotype: It may be a read error: a sequence one base away is much more abundant. The chain recombines TRBV20-1 with TRBJ2-7; 16 bases map to TRBD2. This CDR3 comprises 14 residues. Germline V CDR1 and CDR2: DFQATT, SNEGSKA (reference sequence). Unmatched junction bases numbered 4, after V lost 5 bases and J lost 6 bases. CDR3 loop: CSAQGLAGGPEQYF. CDR3 nucleotides: TGCAGTGCTCAGGGACTAGCGGGAGGGCCCGAGCAGTACTTC.

This clonotype was observed at least ten times. A much larger clone is a single base away; this may be a read error. The chain uses TRBV20-1 and TRBJ1-6; D remains unclear. Germline V gene sequence: CDR1 DFQATT, CDR2 SNEGSKA (reference sequence). The CDR3 sequence is 15 residues long. In DNA, the CDR3 is TGCAGTGCTAGAGGGAGGGAGACGTATACTTCACCCCTCCACTTT. This gives the protein CSARGRETYTSPLHF.

As regards this clonotype: Sequence at one end of the junction differs from germline and may be a read error. The V gene is TRBV10-3, the J gene TRBJ2-2, with D perhaps TRBD1 (5 bases). The end of the DNA fits TRBJ1-1 better, so the J call may be wrong. Germline V gives CDR1 ENHRY, CDR2 SYGVKD. This CDR3 spans 14 amino acids. This CDR3 is CASSELAGSTEAFF. For the CDR3, the DNA is TGTGCCAGCAGTGAATTGGCAGGGAGCACTGAAGCTTTCTTT.

Ten or more counts support this clonotype. This rearrangement joins TRBV11-2 to TRBJ2-7, with D perhaps TRBD1 (6 bases). The CDR3 is 15 amino acids. Germline CDR1 is SGHAT and CDR2 is FQNNGV. Trimming pared 3 bases from V and 5 bases from J, leaving 17 bases between. The CDR3 region has the DNA TGTGCCAGCAGCTTCCAGGGGTCAGGTCTCGACGAGCAGTACTTC. As protein: CASSFQGSGLDEQYF.

Of note for this clonotype: With a much larger clone just one base away, this may be a read error. The rearrangement joins TRBV5-5 to TRBJ2-2, with TRBD2 as a possible D gene (7 bases). Trimming took off 4 bases at V and 4 bases at J, with 20 bases between the two ends. Germline V CDR1 and CDR2: SGHKS, YYEKEE (reference sequence). The CDR3 extends over 17 amino acids. CDR3 amino acids: CASSPARTAGSTGELFF. The CDR3 DNA reads as TGTGCCAGCAGCCCAGCCAGGACAGCGGGGTCCACCGGGGAGCTGTTTTTT.

This clonotype was seen at least ten times. The chain has TRBV9 and TRBJ1-2; D not certain. Trimming removed 4 bases from V and 4 bases from J, with 11 bases in between. CDR1 is SGDLS and CDR2 is YYNGEE in the germline V gene. The CDR3 loop spans 13 amino acids. CDR3 coding DNA: TGTGCCAGCAGCCCCAGTTCGGGCTATGGCTACACCTTC. This gives the protein CASSPSSGYGYTF. The variable domain in full, completed from reference TRBV9 and TRBJ1-2, reads DSGVTQTPKHLITATGQRVTLRCSPRSGDLSVYWYQQSLDQGLQFLIQYYNGEERAKGNILERFSAQQFPDLHSELNLSSLELGDSALYFCASSPSSGYGYTFGSGTRLTVV.

V gene TRBV7-9 combines with J gene TRBJ2-1, with 7 bases fitting TRBD1. The V gene end was trimmed by 1 base and the J gene end by 4 bases; junction bases not matched to a gene: 7. The germline CDR1 and CDR2 sequences are SEHNR and FQNEAQ (reference sequence). The CDR3 sequence is 16 residues long. The CDR3 sequence is CASSLGTGALYNEQFF. CDR3 sequence (DNA): TGTGCCAGCAGCTTAGGAACAGGGGCCCTTTACAATGAGCAGTTCTTC. Combining the CDR3 with reference TRBV7-9 and TRBJ2-1 gives the whole variable domain DTGVSQNPRHKITKRGQNVTFRCDPISEHNRLYWYRQTLGQGPEFLTYFQNEAQLEKSRLLSDRFSAERPKGSFSTLEIQRTEQGDSAMYLCASSLGTGALYNEQFFGPGTRLTVL.

This clonotype occurred a few times. Being one base from a much bigger clone, this may be a read error. The genes are TRBV6-5 and TRBJ2-7, with 9 bases fitting TRBD1. Germline loops: CDR1 MNHEY, CDR2 SVGAGI. V trimming: 5 bases; J trimming: 5 bases; junction bases outside the gene matches: 4. The CDR3 sequence is 13 residues long. The CDR3 spells CASSHRGLHEQYF. CDR3 in DNA: TGTGCCAGCAGTCACAGGGGGCTTCACGAGCAGTACTTC.

The J gene is TRBJ2-6, the V gene TRBV30, with D hard to call. The V gene's germline CDR1 is GTSNPN and CDR2 SVGIG (reference sequence). V lost 3 bases and J 0 bases, leaving 6 bases between the germline ends. The CDR3 spans 14 residues. CDR3 nucleotide sequence: TGTGCCTGGAGCCCGGGCTCTGGGGCCAACGTCCTGACTTTC. The encoded protein is CAWSPGSGANVLTF.

This clonotype was counted many times. The chain uses TRBV4-2 and TRBJ2-1; D perhaps matches TRBD2 (5 bases). Germline lookup yields CDR1 LGHNA and CDR2 YNFKEQ. The CDR3 has 14 amino acids. The V end was cut by 4 bases, the J end by 9 bases, with 16 bases between. CDR3 protein: CASSPPDESGEQFF. For the CDR3, the DNA is TGTGCCAGCAGCCCCCCGGACGAAAGCGGTGAGCAGTTCTTC.

The sample holds many counts of this clonotype. The chain carries TRBV5-4 and TRBJ2-7; possibly TRBD2 for D (6 bases). The CDR3 runs to 15 residues. The ends were cut back, 4 bases at V and 4 bases at J, with 18 bases in the middle. Germline V gene lookup returns CDR1 SGHNT and CDR2 YYREEE (reference sequence). CDR3 in amino acids: CASSLPGSGQYEQYF. In DNA, the CDR3 is TGTGCCAGCAGCCTCCCGGGTAGCGGTCAGTACGAGCAGTACTTC.

This clonotype was observed many times. CDR3 loop: CASSQDWAGQTAGELFF. The CDR3 DNA follows: TGCGCCAGCAGCCAAGATTGGGCAGGCCAGACAGCCGGGGAGCTGTTTTTT. The chain couples TRBV4-1 to TRBJ2-2; tentative D call: TRBD1 (5 bases). The V gene lost 0 bases and the J gene lost 6 bases, with 17 bases spanning the gap. The germline V gene encodes CDR1 MGHRA and CDR2 YSYEKL. The CDR3 runs 17 residues.